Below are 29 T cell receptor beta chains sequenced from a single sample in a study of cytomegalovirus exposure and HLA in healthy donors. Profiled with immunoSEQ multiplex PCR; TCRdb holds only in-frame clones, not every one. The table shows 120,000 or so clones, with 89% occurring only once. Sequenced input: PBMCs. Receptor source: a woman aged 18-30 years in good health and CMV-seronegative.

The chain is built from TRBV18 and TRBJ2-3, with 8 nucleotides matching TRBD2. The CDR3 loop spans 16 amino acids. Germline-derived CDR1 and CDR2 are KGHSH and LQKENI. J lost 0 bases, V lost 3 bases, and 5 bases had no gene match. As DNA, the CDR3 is TGTGCCAGCTCACCTATCACGGGAGGGAGCACAGATACGCAGTATTTT. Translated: CASSPITGGSTDTQYF.

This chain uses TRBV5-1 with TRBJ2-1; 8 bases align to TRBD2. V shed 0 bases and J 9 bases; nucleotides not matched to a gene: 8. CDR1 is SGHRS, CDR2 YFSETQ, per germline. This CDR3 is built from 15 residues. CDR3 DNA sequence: TGCGCCAGCAGCTTGGGAAGCGGGAGTTCCGGTGAGCAGTTCTTC. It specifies CASSLGSGSSGEQFF. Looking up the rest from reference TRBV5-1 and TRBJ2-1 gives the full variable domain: KAGVTQTPRYLIKTRGQQVTLSCSPISGHRSVSWYQQTPGQGLQFLFEYFSETQRNKGNFPGRFSGRQFSNSRSEMNVSTLELGDSALYLCASSLGSGSSGEQFFGPGTRLTVL.

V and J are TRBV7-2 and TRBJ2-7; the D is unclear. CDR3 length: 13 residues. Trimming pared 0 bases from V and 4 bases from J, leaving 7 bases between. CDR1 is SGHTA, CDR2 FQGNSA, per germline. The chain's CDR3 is CASSLARPYEQYF. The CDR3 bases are TGTGCCAGCAGCTTAGCGCGGCCTTACGAGCAGTACTTC.

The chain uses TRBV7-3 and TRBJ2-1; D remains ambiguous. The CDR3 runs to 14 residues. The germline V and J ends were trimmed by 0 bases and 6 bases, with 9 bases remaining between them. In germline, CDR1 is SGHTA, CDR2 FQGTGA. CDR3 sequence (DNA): TGTGCCAGCAGCTTAACAAGAACAGCCAATGAGCAGTTCTTC. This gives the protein CASSLTRTANEQFF.

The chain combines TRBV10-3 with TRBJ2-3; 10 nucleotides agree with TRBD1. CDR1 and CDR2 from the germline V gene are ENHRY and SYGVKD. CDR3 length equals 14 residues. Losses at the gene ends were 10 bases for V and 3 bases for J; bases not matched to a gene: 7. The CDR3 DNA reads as TGTGCCACCGGGGGACAGGGGAGAACAGATACGCAGTATTTT. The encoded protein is CATGGQGRTDTQYF.

The CDR3 sequence is CASTSTPGQGYEQYF. CDR3 coding DNA: TGTGCCAGCACCTCCACTCCGGGACAGGGGTACGAGCAGTACTTC. The chain uses TRBV14 and TRBJ2-7, with 10 bases lining up with TRBD1. CDR1 and CDR2 (germline): SGHDN, FVKESK. V dropped 7 bases and J dropped 4; count of bases not matched to a gene: 10. The length of the CDR3 is 15 residues.

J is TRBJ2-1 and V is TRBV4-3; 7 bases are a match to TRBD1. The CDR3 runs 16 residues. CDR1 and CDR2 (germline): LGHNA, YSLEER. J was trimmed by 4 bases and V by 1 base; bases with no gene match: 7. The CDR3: CASSQVDGQEYNEQFF. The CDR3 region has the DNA TGCGCCAGCAGCCAAGTCGACGGACAGGAATACAATGAGCAGTTCTTC.

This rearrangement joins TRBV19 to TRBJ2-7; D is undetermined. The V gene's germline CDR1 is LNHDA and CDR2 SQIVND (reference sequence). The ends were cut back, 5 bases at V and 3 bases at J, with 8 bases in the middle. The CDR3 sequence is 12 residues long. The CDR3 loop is CASSSNSYEQYF. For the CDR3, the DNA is TGTGCCAGTAGTTCGAACAGCTACGAGCAGTACTTC. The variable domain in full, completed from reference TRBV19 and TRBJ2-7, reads DGGITQSPKYLFRKEGQNVTLSCEQNLNHDAMYWYRQDPGQGLRLIYYSQIVNDFQKGDIAEGYSVSREKKESFPLTVTSAQKNPTAFYLCASSSNSYEQYFGPGTRLTVT.

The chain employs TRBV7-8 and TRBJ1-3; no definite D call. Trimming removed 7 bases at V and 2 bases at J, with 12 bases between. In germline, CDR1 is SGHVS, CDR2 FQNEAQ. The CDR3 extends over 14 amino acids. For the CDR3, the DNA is TGTGCCAGCACCCCAGACGCGGCTGGAAACACCATATATTTT. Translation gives CASTPDAAGNTIYF.

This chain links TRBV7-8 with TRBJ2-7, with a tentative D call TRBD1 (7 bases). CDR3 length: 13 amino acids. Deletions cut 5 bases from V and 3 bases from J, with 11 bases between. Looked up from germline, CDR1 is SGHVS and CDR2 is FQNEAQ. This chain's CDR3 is CASSGGTVYEQYF. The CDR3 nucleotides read TGTGCCAGCAGCGGCGGGACAGTCTACGAGCAGTACTTC.

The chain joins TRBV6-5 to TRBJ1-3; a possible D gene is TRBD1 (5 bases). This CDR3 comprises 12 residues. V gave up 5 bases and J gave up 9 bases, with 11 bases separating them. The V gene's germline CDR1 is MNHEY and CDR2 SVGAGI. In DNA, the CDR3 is TGTGCCAGCAGTAGGGGCTCGGGCACCATATATTTT. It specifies CASSRGSGTIYF.

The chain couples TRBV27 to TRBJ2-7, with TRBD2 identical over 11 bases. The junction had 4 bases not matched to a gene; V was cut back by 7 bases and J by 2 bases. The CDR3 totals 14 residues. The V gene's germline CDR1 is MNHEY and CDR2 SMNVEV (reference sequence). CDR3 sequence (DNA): TGTGCCAGCATGGTAGCGGGAGGGACCTACGAGCAGTACTTC. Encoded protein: CASMVAGGTYEQYF.

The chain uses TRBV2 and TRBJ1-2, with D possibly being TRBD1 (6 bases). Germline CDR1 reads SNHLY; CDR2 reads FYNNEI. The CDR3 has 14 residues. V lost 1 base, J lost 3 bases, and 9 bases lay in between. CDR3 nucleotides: TGTGCCAGCAGTGAAGGGGGGGGCTACTATGGCTACACCTTC. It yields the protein CASSEGGGYYGYTF.

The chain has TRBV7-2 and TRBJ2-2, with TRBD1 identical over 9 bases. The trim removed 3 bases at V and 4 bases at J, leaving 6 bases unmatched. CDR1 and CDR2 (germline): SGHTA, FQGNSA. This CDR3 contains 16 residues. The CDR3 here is CASSFTRDRVTGELFF. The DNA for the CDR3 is TGTGCCAGCAGCTTTACCCGGGACAGGGTCACCGGGGAGCTGTTTTTT.

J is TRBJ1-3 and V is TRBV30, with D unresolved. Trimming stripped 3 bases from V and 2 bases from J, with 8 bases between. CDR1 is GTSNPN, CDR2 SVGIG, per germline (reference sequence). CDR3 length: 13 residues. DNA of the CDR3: TGTGCCTGGAGCTTAGAGACTGGAAACACCATATATTTT. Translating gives CAWSLETGNTIYF.

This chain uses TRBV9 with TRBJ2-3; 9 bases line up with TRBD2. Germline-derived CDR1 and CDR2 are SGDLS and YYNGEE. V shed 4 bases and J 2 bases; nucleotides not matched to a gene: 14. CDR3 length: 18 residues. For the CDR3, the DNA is TGTGCCAGCAGCCACCATACCGGGGCGGGAGGGCCCACAGATACGCAGTATTTT. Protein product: CASSHHTGAGGPTDTQYF.

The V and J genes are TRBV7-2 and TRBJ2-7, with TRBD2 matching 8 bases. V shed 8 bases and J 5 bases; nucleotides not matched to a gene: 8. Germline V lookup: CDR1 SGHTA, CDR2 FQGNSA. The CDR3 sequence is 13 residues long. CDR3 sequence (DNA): TGTGCCAGCGGAATTAGCGGGATCCACGAGCAGTACTTC. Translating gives CASGISGIHEQYF.

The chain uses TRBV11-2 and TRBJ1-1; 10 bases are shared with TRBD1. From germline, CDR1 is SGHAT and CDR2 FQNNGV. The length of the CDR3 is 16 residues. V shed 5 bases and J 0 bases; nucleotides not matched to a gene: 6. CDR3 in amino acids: CASSTRTGGMNTEAFF. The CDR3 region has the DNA TGTGCCAGCAGCACCCGGACAGGGGGAATGAACACTGAAGCTTTCTTT. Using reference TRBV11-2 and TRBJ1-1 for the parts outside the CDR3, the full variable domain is EAGVAQSPRYKIIEKRQSVAFWCNPISGHATLYWYQQILGQGPKLLIQFQNNGVVDDSQLPKDRFSAERLKGVDSTLKIQPAKLEDSAVYLCASSTRTGGMNTEAFFGQGTRLTVV.

For the CDR3, the DNA is TGTGCCAGCAGTGCCCCGGGACAGGGATCCAATGAGCAGTTCTTC. Translated, it gives CASSAPGQGSNEQFF. This chain connects TRBV6-1 to TRBJ2-1, with 9 nucleotides matching TRBD1. Germline V gene data show CDR1 as MNHNS and CDR2 as SASEGT. The trim removed 4 bases at V and 6 bases at J, leaving 7 bases unmatched. This CDR3 has 15 amino acids.

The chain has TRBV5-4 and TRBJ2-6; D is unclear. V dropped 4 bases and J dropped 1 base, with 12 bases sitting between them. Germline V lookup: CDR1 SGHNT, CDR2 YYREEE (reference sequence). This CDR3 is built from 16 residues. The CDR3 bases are TGTGCCAGCAGCCCGCTAACAGTATCTGGGGCCAACGTCCTGACTTTC. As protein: CASSPLTVSGANVLTF.

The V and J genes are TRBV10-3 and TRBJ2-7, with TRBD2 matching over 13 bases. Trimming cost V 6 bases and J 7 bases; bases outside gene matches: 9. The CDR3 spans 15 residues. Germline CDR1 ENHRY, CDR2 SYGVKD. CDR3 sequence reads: CAIRDGLAGEGEQYF. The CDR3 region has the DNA TGTGCCATCAGGGACGGACTAGCGGGAGAGGGGGAGCAGTACTTC.

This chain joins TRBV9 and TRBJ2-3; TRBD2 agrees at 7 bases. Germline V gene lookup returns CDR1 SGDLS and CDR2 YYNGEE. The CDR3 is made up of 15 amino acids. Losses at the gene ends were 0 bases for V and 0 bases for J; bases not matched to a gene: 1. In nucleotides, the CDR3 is TGTGCCAGCAGCGTAGTGGGGGGGAGCACAGATACGCAGTATTTT. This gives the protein CASSVVGGSTDTQYF.

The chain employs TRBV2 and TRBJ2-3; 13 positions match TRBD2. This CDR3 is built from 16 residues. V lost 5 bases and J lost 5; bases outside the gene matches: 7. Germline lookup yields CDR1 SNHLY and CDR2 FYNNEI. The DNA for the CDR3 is TGTGCCAGCAGTTCAGGACTAGCGGGGGCAGGAGATACGCAGTATTTT. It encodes CASSSGLAGAGDTQYF.

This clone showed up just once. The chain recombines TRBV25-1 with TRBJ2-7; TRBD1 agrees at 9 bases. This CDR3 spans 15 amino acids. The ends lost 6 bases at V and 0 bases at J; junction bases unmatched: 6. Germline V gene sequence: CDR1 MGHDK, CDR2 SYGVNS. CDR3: CASRGQGLSSYEQYF. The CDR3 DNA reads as TGTGCCAGCAGAGGACAGGGGTTGAGCTCCTACGAGCAGTACTTC.

DNA for the CDR3: TGTGCCAGCAGTGTACAGGGGGCGGCGAGCAATCAGCCCCAGCATTTT. Translation gives CASSVQGAASNQPQHF. The rearrangement joins TRBV2 to TRBJ1-5, with TRBD1 matching over 9 bases. CDR3 length: 16 amino acids. Germline CDR1 reads SNHLY; CDR2 reads FYNNEI. V lost 4 bases and J lost 1; bases outside the gene matches: 5. The full variable domain, its missing parts supplied by reference TRBV2 and TRBJ1-5, is EPEVTQTPSHQVTQMGQEVILRCVPISNHLYFYWYRQILGQKVEFLVSFYNNEISEKSEIFDDQFSVERPDGSNFTLKIRSTKLEDSAMYFCASSVQGAASNQPQHFGDGTRLSIL.

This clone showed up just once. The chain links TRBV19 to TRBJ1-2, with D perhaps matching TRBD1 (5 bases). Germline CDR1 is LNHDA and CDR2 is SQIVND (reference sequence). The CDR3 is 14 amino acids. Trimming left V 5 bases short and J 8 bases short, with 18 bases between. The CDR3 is CASSCCQGRLGYTF. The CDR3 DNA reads TGTGCCAGTAGTTGCTGTCAGGGCCGGTTGGGCTACACCTTC.

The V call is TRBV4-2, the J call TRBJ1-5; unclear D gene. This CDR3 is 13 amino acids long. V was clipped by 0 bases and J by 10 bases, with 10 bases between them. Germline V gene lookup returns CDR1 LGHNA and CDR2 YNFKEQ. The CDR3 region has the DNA TGTGCCAGCAGCCAAGATAGGAGGGAACCCCAGCATTTT. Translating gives CASSQDRREPQHF.

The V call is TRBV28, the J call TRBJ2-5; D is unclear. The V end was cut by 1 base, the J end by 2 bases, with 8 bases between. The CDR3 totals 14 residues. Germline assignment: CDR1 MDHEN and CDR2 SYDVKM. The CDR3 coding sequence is TGTGCCAGCAGTTTATCCGGTTCACAAGAGACCCAGTACTTC. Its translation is CASSLSGSQETQYF.

CDR3 residues: CATSATGGGGETQYF. CDR3 DNA: TGTGCCACCAGCGCCACCGGGGGTGGGGGGGAGACCCAGTACTTC. The chain uses TRBV15 and TRBJ2-5; the D gene is possibly TRBD2 (6 bases). This CDR3 has 15 residues. The germline V and J ends were trimmed by 5 bases and 5 bases, with 18 bases remaining between them. Germline assignment: CDR1 LNHNV and CDR2 YYDKDF (reference sequence).